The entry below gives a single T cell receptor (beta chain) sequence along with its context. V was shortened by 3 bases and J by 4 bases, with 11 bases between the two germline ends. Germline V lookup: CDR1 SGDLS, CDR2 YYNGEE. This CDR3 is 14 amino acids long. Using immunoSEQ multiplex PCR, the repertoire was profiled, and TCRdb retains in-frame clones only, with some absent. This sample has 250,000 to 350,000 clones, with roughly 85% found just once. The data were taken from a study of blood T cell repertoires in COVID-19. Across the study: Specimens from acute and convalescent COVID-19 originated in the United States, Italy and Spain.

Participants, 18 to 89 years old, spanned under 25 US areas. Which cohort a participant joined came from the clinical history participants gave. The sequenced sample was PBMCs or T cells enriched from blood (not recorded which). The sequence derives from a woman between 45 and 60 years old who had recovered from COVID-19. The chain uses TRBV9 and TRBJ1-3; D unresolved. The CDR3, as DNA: TGTGCCAGCAGCGCCGGGATTTACGGAAACACCATATATTTT. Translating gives CASSAGIYGNTIYF.